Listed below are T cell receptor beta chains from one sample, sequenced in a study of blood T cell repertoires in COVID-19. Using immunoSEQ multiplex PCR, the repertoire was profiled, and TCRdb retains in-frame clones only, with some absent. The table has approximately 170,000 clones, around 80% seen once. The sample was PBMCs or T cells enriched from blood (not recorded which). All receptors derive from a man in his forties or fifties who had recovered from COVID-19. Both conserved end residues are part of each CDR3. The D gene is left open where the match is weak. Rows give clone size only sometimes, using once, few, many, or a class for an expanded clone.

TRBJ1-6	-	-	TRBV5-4	CASSWGGTDNNSPLHF	TGTGCCAGCAGCTGGGGCGGGACCGATAATAATTCACCCCTCCACTTT
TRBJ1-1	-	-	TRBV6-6	CATHREPNTEAFF	TGTGCCACCCACAGGGAACCGAACACTGAAGCTTTCTTT
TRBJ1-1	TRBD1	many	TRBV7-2	CASSLQGASEAFF	TGTGCCAGCAGCTTGCAGGGGGCAAGTGAAGCTTTCTTT
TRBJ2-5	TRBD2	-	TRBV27	CASSLFFGGGKETQYF	TGTGCCAGCAGTTTATTTTTTGGGGGGGGGAAAGAGACCCAGTACTTC
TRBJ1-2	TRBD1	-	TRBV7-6	CASSRDSNYGYTF	TGTGCCAGCAGCCGGGACAGTAACTATGGCTACACCTTC
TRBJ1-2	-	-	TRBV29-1	CSVEGGQYYGYTF	TGCAGCGTTGAGGGGGGGCAGTACTATGGCTACACCTTC
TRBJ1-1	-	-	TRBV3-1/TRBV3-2	CASSPDWGGEAFF	TGTGCCAGCAGCCCCGATTGGGGGGGTGAAGCTTTCTTT
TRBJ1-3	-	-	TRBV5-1	CASSFGGTNAGNTIYF	TGCGCCAGCAGCTTCGGTGGGACAAACGCTGGAAACACCATATATTTT
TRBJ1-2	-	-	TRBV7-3	CASSLNSGVGANYGYTF	TGTGCCAGCAGCTTAAATTCAGGGGTGGGAGCTAACTATGGCTACACCTTC
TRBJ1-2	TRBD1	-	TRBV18	CASSTGTGYGYTF	TGTGCCAGCTCAACGGGGACAGGCTATGGCTACACCTTC
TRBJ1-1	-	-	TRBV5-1	CASSTGGPLNTEAFF	TGCGCCAGCAGCACGGGGGGTCCCCTGAACACTGAAGCTTTCTTT
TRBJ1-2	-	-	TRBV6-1	CASSELQNYGYTF	TGTGCCAGCAGTGAACTGCAGAACTATGGCTACACCTTC
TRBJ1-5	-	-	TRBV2	CASSESQGLRQPQHF	TGTGCCAGCAGTGAAAGCCAGGGCCTCCGTCAGCCCCAGCATTTT
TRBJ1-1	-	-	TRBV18	CASSLSGVGTEAFF	TGTGCCAGCTCGCTATCAGGGGTGGGCACTGAAGCTTTCTTT
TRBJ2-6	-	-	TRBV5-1	CASSPTGANVLTF	TGCGCCAGCAGTCCAACAGGGGCCAACGTCCTGACTTTC
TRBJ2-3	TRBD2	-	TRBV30	CAWSVKGGWLAGGPSTDTQYF	TGTGCCTGGAGTGTTAAAGGGGGCTGGCTAGCGGGGGGTCCGAGCACAGATACGCAGTATTTT
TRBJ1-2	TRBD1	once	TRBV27	CASSLNIRQGPFLYGYTF	TGTGCCAGCAGTTTAAACATAAGACAGGGGCCTTTCCTGTATGGCTACACCTTC
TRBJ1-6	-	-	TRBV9	CASTKGSAQNSPLHF	TGTGCCAGCACCAAGGGGTCAGCCCAAAATTCACCCCTCCACTTT
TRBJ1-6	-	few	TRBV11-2	CASSLSDSSNSPLHF	TGTGCCAGCAGCTTATCGGACAGTTCCAATTCACCCCTCCACTTT
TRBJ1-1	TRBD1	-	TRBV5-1	CASSLEQGHTEAFF	TGCGCCAGCAGCTTAGAACAGGGGCACACTGAAGCTTTCTTT
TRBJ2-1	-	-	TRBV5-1	CASSLVSGSSYNEQFF	TGCGCCAGCAGCTTGGTTAGCGGAAGCTCCTACAATGAGCAGTTCTTC
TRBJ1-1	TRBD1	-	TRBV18	CASSPPDRANTEAFF	TGTGCCAGCTCACCCCCAGACAGGGCGAACACTGAAGCTTTCTTT
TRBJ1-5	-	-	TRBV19	CASSMGKINQPQHF	TGTGCCAGTAGTATGGGCAAAATCAATCAGCCCCAGCATTTT
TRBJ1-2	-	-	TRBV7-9	CASSLILGGYTF	TGTGCCAGCAGCCTTATTTTGGGCGGCTACACCTTC
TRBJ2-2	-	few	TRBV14	CASSQGLGELFF	TGTGCCAGCAGCCAAGGGCTCGGGGAGCTGTTTTTT
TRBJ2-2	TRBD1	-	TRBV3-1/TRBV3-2	CASSPWDRGYTGELFF	TGTGCCAGCAGCCCTTGGGACAGGGGGTACACCGGGGAGCTGTTTTTT
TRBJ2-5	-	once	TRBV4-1	CASSQEHVPQETQYF	TGCGCCAGCAGCCAAGAACACGTACCCCAAGAGACCCAGTACTTC
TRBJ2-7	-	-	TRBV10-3	CAISDTQGRPYEQYF	TGTGCCATCAGTGATACGCAGGGTCGCCCCTACGAGCAGTACTTC
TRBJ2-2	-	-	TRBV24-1	CATGLPKTGELFF	TGTGCCACGGGACTCCCTAAAACCGGGGAGCTGTTTTTT
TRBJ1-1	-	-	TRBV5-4	CASRLQGSHEAFF	TGTGCCAGCAGATTGCAGGGGTCCCATGAAGCTTTCTTT
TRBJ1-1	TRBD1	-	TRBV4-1	CASSPLQGQGRTEAFF	TGCGCCAGCAGCCCCCTCCAGGGACAGGGTAGAACTGAAGCTTTCTTT
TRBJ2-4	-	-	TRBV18	CASSGTSGQTGGNIQYF	TGTGCCAGCTCAGGGACCTCCGGCCAAACCGGAGGGAACATTCAGTACTTC
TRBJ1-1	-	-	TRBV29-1	CSVQTAMNTEAFF	TGCAGCGTCCAGACAGCTATGAACACTGAAGCTTTCTTT